The 24 T cell receptor beta chains below were found in one sample sequenced in a study of chemoradiotherapy in HPV16-positive cancers. The protocol was immunoSEQ multiplex PCR, while the TCRdb copy is restricted to in-frame clones and leaves out a portion. This sample has about 19,000 clones, with approximately 84% found just once. Sequencing was performed on blood, taken from a patient who underwent chemoradiotherapy. Receptor source: a human donor with HPV-associated anogenital cancer.

Details on this clone: The junction does not match germline at one end; this may be a read error. This chain links TRBV2 with TRBJ2-5; D could derive from TRBD1 or TRBD2 (6 bases each). This CDR3 contains 17 residues. Germline CDR1 SNHLY, CDR2 FYNNEI. The CDR3 nucleotides read TGTGCCAGCAGTGGGGGGGCTAGCGTCCGACTAAGAGAGGCCCAGTACTTC. Protein sequence: CASSGGASVRLREAQYF.

The chain joins TRBV5-5 to TRBJ1-6; no firm D call. Trimming removed 9 bases at V and 7 bases at J, with 17 bases between. Germline loops: CDR1 SGHKS, CDR2 YYEKEE (reference sequence). The CDR3 loop spans 14 amino acids. CDR3 loop: CATEKMLDNSPLHF. The CDR3 region has the DNA TGTGCCACCGAGAAGATGCTGGACAATTCACCCCTCCACTTT.

This chain joins TRBV5-1 and TRBJ1-4, with D tentatively TRBD1 (6 bases). CDR3 size: 15 residues. Between the trimmed V and J ends, which lost 4 bases and 0 bases, there was a span of 10 bases. The germline V gene encodes CDR1 SGHRS and CDR2 YFSETQ. The CDR3, as DNA: TGCGCCAGCAGCGGGGGGGCCGCAACTAATGAAAAACTGTTTTTT. It is translated as CASSGGAATNEKLFF.

This rearrangement joins TRBV5-1 to TRBJ1-2, with unresolved D. Per the germline V gene, CDR1 is SGHRS and CDR2 is YFSETQ. V lost 3 bases and J 2 bases, leaving 17 bases between the germline ends. CDR3 length equals 16 residues. This CDR3 reads CASSSADGVENYGYTF. Here the CDR3 DNA reads TGCGCCAGCAGCTCCGCGGACGGAGTCGAAAACTATGGCTACACCTTC.

The genes are TRBV5-4 and TRBJ1-1; 9 bases are shared with TRBD1. V shed 0 bases, J shed 11 bases, and the junction held 8 bases outside the gene matches. The germline gives CDR1 SGHNT, CDR2 YYREEE (reference sequence). The CDR3 has 14 amino acids. CDR3 region: CASSLEGTGIRAFF. The DNA for the CDR3 is TGTGCCAGCAGCTTGGAAGGGACAGGGATTAGGGCTTTCTTT.

This chain uses TRBV6-5 with TRBJ1-2; D not resolved. Germline CDR1 and CDR2: MNHEY and SVGAGI. V lost 6 bases and J 0 bases, leaving 8 bases between the germline ends. The CDR3 is made up of 13 amino acids. The CDR3 sequence is CASSEGANYGYTF. Written as DNA, the CDR3 is TGTGCCAGCAGCGAAGGAGCTAACTATGGCTACACCTTC.

This clone is a singleton in its sample. The chain joins TRBV25-1 to TRBJ1-1, with D hard to call. Between the trimmed V and J ends, which lost 5 bases and 0 bases, there was a span of 10 bases. The germline V gene encodes CDR1 MGHDK and CDR2 SYGVNS. This CDR3 contains 14 residues. This CDR3 is CASSKGRMNTEAFF. Here the CDR3 DNA reads TGTGCCAGCAGTAAGGGCCGGATGAACACTGAAGCTTTCTTT.

This chain joins TRBV10-3 and TRBJ2-5, with 15 bases lining up with TRBD2. Unmatched junction bases numbered 6, after V lost 5 bases and J lost 5 bases. The CDR3 loop spans 16 amino acids. Germline V gene lookup returns CDR1 ENHRY and CDR2 SYGVKD. CDR3 nucleotide sequence: TGTGCCATCAGTCAAGGGACTAGCGGGGGGTGGGAGACCCAGTACTTC. It translates to CAISQGTSGGWETQYF.

The chain recombines TRBV27 with TRBJ1-3; TRBD1 aligns across 7 bases. CDR1 is MNHEY and CDR2 is SMNVEV in the germline V gene (reference sequence). With V trimmed by 6 bases and J by 4 bases, 6 bases remained unmatched. CDR3 size: 14 residues. The CDR3 nucleotides are TGTGCCAGCAGCACAGGGGCAACAGGAAACACCATATATTTT. Protein product: CASSTGATGNTIYF.

CDR3 sequence reads: CASSTTGVDQETQYF. For the CDR3, the DNA is TGTGCCAGCAGCACCACAGGGGTAGACCAAGAGACCCAGTACTTC. The chain recombines TRBV11-2 with TRBJ2-5, with 7 bases matching TRBD1. The CDR3 totals 15 residues. The germline gives CDR1 SGHAT, CDR2 FQNNGV. V was clipped by 5 bases and J by 0 bases; unmatched bases: 6.

This clone was counted between two and nine times. This chain uses TRBV25-1 with TRBJ2-2, with TRBD1 identical over 9 bases. The germline V gene encodes CDR1 MGHDK and CDR2 SYGVNS. J lost 10 bases, V lost 4 bases, and 13 bases had no gene match. The CDR3 covers 16 residues. The CDR3, as DNA: TGTGCCAGCAGTGGCGGCGGCTTGGGACAGGGAAAGGAGCTGTTTTTT. Translation: CASSGGGLGQGKELFF.

The chain recombines TRBV29-1 with TRBJ1-1; 9 bases fit TRBD1. V dropped 4 bases and J dropped 5; count of bases not matched to a gene: 8. Germline CDR1 SQVTM, CDR2 ANQGSEA. The CDR3 is made up of 14 amino acids. DNA of the CDR3: TGCAGCGTTGTGGTGGGACAGGGAGGGACTGAAGCTTTCTTT. It yields the protein CSVVVGQGGTEAFF.

The chain couples TRBV5-1 to TRBJ2-3; 9 nucleotides agree with TRBD1. Germline loops: CDR1 SGHRS, CDR2 YFSETQ. This CDR3 has 13 residues. V gave up 5 bases and J gave up 11 bases; unmatched junction bases: 9. The CDR3 spells CASSTGGGGRQYF. For the CDR3, the DNA is TGCGCCAGCAGTACAGGGGGCGGTGGGAGGCAGTATTTT.

This chain links TRBV6-4 with TRBJ1-1; D gene ambiguous. Germline-derived CDR1 and CDR2 are MRHNA and SNTAGT. The CDR3 has 14 amino acids. Trimming removed 6 bases at V and 1 base at J, with 12 bases between. The CDR3 reads CASRPEWGNTEAFF. CDR3 coding DNA: TGTGCCAGCAGGCCCGAGTGGGGGAACACTGAAGCTTTCTTT.

This chain connects TRBV4-3 to TRBJ2-3; TRBD2 matches 7 bases. CDR1 LGHNA and CDR2 YSLEER come from the germline V gene. The CDR3 is 17 amino acids. Losses at the gene ends were 0 bases for V and 6 bases for J; bases not matched to a gene: 12. The CDR3 DNA reads as TGCGCCAGCAGCCAAGATATAACGGGACTAAGAAGTGATACGCAGTATTTT. The encoded protein is CASSQDITGLRSDTQYF.

The V gene is TRBV28, the J gene TRBJ1-2, with 7 nucleotides matching TRBD1. Germline V lookup: CDR1 MDHEN, CDR2 SYDVKM. This CDR3 is 13 amino acids long. V gave up 6 bases and J gave up 8 bases; unmatched junction bases: 9. The CDR3 loop is CASSPTGRSGYTF. The CDR3 DNA is TGTGCCAGCAGCCCGACAGGGAGGTCGGGCTACACCTTC.

This clone was observed a single time. V and J are TRBV4-1 and TRBJ1-3; D unclear. This CDR3 region has 16 residues. Trimming shortened V by 0 bases and J by 4 bases, and 13 bases separated the two germline ends. Germline assignment: CDR1 MGHRA and CDR2 YSYEKL. The CDR3 DNA is TGCGCCAGCAGCCAAGATTGGGTATCAGTAGGAAACACCATATATTTT. The encoded protein is CASSQDWVSVGNTIYF.

The chain combines TRBV7-3 with TRBJ2-5, with D perhaps matching TRBD2 (5 bases). CDR3 length: 15 residues. CDR1 SGHTA and CDR2 FQGTGA come from the germline V gene. V was cut by 2 bases and J by 2 bases, with 12 bases left in between. For the CDR3, the DNA is TGTGCCAGCAGCTTATACGGGGTTACACAAGAGACCCAGTACTTC. Translating it yields CASSLYGVTQETQYF. The whole variable domain, filled in from reference TRBV7-3 and TRBJ2-5, reads GAGVSQTPSNKVTEKGKYVELRCDPISGHTALYWYRQSLGQGPEFLIYFQGTGAADDSGLPNDRFFAVRPEGSVSTLKIQRTERGDSAVYLCASSLYGVTQETQYFGPGTRLLVL.

The chain employs TRBV11-2 and TRBJ1-4; D remains unclear. Germline V lookup: CDR1 SGHAT, CDR2 FQNNGV. The CDR3 has 17 residues. V gave up 1 base and J gave up 9 bases, with 21 bases separating them. CDR3 in DNA: TGTGCCAGCAGCTTAGGATTTTCGGGAATTGGGTCCAAAAAACTGTTTTTT. This sequence encodes CASSLGFSGIGSKKLFF.

The rearrangement links TRBV11-1 to TRBJ1-2; unclear D gene. This CDR3 has 16 residues. Germline CDR1 and CDR2: SGHAT and FQDESV (reference sequence). Trimming removed 2 bases from V and 2 bases from J, with 15 bases in between. The CDR3 protein is CASSLIIGRPNYGYTF. CDR3 coding DNA: TGTGCCAGCAGCTTAATAATTGGACGGCCCAACTATGGCTACACCTTC.

This clone has a handful of counts. The chain links TRBV7-6 to TRBJ2-7; D not certain. The germline V and J ends were trimmed by 3 bases and 6 bases, with 9 bases remaining between them. This CDR3 is built from 12 residues. CDR1 and CDR2 (germline): SGHVS, FNYEAQ. CDR3 residues: CASSFIGAEQYF. As DNA, the CDR3 is TGTGCCAGCAGCTTCATTGGAGCCGAGCAGTACTTC.

The chain uses TRBV10-1 and TRBJ1-5; TRBD1 is a possible D gene (5 bases). V dropped 3 bases and J dropped 8 bases, with 14 bases sitting between them. The germline CDR1 and CDR2 sequences are WNHNN and SYGVQD (reference sequence). This CDR3 has 14 amino acids. The CDR3 spells CASSDRVIFEPQHF. The CDR3 nucleotides are TGCGCCAGCAGTGACAGGGTAATTTTTGAGCCCCAGCATTTT.

The genes are TRBV18 and TRBJ1-1; D uncertain. This CDR3 is 13 amino acids long. Per the germline V gene, CDR1 is KGHSH and CDR2 is LQKENI. The V and J ends lost 3 bases and 2 bases respectively, with 7 bases between them. The CDR3 DNA is TGTGCCAGCTCACCGCAGGAAAACACTGAAGCTTTCTTT. Protein sequence: CASSPQENTEAFF.

The rearrangement joins TRBV7-2 to TRBJ1-5; D gene unclear. The CDR3 length is 14 residues. CDR1 and CDR2 (germline): SGHTA, FQGNSA. Trimming took 3 bases from V and 5 from J, leaving 11 bases between them. DNA for the CDR3: TGTGCCAGCAGCTTGAGTTTGCGGGATCAGCCCCAGCATTTT. Protein: CASSLSLRDQPQHF.